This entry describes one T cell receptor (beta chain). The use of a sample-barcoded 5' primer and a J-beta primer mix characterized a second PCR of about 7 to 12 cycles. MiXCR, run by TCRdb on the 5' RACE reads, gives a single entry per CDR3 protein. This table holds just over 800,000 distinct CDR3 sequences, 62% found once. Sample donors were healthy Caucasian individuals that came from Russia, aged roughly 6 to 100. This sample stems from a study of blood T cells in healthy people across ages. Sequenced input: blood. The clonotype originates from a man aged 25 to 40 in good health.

The CDR3 here is CASSSYRNNEQFF. In DNA, the CDR3 is TGTGCCAGCAGTTCCTACAGGAACAATGAGCAGTTCTTC. This sequence joins TRBV6-5 and TRBJ2-1, with D possibly matching TRBD1 (5 bases). CDR3 length: 13 amino acids. Germline CDR1 MNHEY, CDR2 SVGAGI. Trimming cost V 4 bases and J 5 bases, with 9 bases left between them.